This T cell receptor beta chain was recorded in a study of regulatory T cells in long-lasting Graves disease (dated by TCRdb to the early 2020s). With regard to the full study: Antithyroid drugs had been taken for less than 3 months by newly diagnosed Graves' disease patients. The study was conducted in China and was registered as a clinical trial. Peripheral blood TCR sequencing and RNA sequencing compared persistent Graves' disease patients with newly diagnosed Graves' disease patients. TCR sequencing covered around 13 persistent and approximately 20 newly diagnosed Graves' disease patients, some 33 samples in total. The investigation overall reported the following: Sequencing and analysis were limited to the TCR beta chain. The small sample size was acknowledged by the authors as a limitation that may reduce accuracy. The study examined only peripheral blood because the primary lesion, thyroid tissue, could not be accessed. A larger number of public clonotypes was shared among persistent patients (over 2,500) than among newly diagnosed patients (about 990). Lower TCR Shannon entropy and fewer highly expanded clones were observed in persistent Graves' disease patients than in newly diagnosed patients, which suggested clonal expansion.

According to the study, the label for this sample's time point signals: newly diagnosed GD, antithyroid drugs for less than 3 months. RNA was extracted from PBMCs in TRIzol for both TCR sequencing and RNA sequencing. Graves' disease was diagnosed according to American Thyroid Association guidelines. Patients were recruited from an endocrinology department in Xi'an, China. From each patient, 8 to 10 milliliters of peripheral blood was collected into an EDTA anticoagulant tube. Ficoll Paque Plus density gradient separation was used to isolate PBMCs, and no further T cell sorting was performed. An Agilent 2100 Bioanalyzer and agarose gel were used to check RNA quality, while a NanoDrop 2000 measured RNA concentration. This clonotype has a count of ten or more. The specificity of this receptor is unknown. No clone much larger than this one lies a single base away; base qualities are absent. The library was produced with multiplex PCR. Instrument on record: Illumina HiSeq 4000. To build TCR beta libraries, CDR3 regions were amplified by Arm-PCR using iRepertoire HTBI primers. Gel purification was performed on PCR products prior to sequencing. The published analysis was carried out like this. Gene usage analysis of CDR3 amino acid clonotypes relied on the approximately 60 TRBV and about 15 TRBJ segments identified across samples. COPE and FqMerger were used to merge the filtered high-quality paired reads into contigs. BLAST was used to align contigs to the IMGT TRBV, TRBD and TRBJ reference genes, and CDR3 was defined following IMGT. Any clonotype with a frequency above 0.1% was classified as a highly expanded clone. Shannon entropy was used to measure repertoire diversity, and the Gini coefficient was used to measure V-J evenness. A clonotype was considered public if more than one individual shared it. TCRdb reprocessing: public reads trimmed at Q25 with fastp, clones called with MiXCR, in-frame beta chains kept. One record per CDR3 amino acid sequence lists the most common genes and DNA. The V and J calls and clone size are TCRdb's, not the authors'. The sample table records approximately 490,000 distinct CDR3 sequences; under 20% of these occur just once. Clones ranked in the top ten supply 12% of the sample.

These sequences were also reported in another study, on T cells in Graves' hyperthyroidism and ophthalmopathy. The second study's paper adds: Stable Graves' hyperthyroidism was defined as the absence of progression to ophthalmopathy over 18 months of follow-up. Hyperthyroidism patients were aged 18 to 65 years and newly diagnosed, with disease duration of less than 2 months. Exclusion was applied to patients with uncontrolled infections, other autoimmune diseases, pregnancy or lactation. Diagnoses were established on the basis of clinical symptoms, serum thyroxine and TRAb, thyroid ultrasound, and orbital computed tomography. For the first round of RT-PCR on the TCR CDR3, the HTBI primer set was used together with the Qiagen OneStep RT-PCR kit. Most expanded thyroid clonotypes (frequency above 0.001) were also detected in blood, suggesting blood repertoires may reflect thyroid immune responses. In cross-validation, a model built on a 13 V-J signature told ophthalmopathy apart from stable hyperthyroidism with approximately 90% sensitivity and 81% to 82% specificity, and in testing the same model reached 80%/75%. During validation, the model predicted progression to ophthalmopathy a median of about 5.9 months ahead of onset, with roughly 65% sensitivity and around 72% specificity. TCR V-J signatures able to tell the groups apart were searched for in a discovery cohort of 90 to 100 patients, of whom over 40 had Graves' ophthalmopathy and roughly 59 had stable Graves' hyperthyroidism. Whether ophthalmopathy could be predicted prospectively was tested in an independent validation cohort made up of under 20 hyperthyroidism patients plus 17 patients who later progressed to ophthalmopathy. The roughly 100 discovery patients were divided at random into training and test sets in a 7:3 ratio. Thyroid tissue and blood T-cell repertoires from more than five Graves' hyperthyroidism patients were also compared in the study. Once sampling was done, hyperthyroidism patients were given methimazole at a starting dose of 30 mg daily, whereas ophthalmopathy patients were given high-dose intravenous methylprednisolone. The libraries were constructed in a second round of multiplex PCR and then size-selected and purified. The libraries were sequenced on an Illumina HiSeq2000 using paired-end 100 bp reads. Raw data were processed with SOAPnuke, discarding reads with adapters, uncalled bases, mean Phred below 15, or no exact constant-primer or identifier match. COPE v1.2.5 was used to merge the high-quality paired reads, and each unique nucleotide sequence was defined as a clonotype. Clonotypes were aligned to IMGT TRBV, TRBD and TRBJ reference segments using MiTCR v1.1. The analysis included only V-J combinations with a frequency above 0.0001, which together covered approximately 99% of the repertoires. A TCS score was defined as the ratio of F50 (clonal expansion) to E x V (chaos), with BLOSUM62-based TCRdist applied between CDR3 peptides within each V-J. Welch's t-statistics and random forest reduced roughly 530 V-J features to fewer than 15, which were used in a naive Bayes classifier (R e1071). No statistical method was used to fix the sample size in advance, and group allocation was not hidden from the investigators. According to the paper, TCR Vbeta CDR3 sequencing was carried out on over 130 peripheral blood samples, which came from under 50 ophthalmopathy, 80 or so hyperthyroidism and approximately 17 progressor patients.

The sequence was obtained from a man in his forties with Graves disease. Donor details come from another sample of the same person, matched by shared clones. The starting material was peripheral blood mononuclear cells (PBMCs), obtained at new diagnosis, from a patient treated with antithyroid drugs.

The CDR3 loop reads CASSSPRVGPHNEQFF. The DNA reads as follows: TGTGCCAGCAGTTCCCCCCGTGTAGGACCCCACAATGAGCAGTTCTTC. This chain is built from TRBV6-2 or TRBV6-3 and TRBJ2-1; no D segment can be confidently identified. Based on the germline V gene, the CDR1 and CDR2 sequences are MNHEY and SVGEGT. V is cut by 4 bases and J by 5 bases, and the space between the germline ends is 18 bases. The CDR3, cysteine through phenylalanine, is 16 amino acids long. Left in the record is the CDR3 DNA by itself, 48 bases read in frame from the first base.